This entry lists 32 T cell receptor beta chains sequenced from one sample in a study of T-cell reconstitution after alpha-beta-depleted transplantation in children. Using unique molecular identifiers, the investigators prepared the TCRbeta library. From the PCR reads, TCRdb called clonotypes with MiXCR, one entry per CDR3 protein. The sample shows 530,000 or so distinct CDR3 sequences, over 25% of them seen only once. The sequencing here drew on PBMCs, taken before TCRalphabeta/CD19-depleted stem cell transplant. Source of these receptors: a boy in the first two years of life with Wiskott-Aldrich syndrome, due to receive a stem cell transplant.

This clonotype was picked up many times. This CDR3 is CAIRSGDDNEQFF. The CDR3 region has the DNA TGTGCCATAAGGTCTGGGGATGACAATGAGCAGTTCTTC. The V call is TRBV10-3, the J call TRBJ2-1; no definite D call. Germline V gives CDR1 ENHRY, CDR2 SYGVKD. V gave up 9 bases and J gave up 5 bases, with 14 bases separating them. The CDR3 runs to 13 residues.

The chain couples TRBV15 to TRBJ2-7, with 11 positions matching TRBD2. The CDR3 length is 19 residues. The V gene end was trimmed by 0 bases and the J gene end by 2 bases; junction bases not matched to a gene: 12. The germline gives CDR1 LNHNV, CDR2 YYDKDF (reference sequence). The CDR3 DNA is TGTGCCACCAGCAGAGATGTATTAGCGGGAGGGCCCTCTCCCTACGAGCAGTACTTC. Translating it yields CATSRDVLAGGPSPYEQYF.

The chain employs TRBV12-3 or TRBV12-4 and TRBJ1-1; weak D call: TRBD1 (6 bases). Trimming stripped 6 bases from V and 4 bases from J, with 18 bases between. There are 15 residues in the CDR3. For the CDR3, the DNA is TGTGCCAGCAGACGCCCAGGGGATAGAATCACTGAAGCTTTCTTT. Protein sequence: CASRRPGDRITEAFF.

In nucleotides, the CDR3 is TGCGCCAGCAGCTCTAGCGGGGTGGGGTCAAATACGCAGTATTTT. Translated, it gives CASSSSGVGSNTQYF. The genes are TRBV5-1 and TRBJ2-3; 9 positions match TRBD2. CDR1 and CDR2 (germline): SGHRS, YFSETQ. This CDR3 comprises 15 residues. J lost 7 bases, V lost 3 bases, and 9 bases had no gene match.

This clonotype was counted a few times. CDR3 sequence: CASSEPGFNNEQFF. CDR3 bases: TGTGCCAGCAGTGAACCAGGGTTTAACAATGAGCAGTTCTTC. This chain links TRBV2 with TRBJ2-1, with D perhaps TRBD1 (5 bases). The V end lost 2 bases, the J end lost 5 bases, and 10 bases lay between the germline ends. Germline-derived CDR1 and CDR2 are SNHLY and FYNNEI. CDR3 length: 14 residues.

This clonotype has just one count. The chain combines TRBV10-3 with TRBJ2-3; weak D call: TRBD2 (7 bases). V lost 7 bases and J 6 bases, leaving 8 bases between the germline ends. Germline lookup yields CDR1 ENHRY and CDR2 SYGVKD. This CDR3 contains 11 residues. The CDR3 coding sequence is TGTGCCATCAAGGGGGGGGATACGCAGTATTTT. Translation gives CAIKGGDTQYF.

The CDR3 coding sequence is TGTGCCAGCAGTCCTCGGTTAGCGGGAGGTCCCTACGAGCAGTACTTC. Encoded protein: CASSPRLAGGPYEQYF. The chain links TRBV6-1 to TRBJ2-7; 10 positions agree with TRBD2. The CDR3 has 16 residues. Unmatched junction bases numbered 9, after V lost 5 bases and J lost 2 bases. Looked up from germline, CDR1 is MNHNS and CDR2 is SASEGT.

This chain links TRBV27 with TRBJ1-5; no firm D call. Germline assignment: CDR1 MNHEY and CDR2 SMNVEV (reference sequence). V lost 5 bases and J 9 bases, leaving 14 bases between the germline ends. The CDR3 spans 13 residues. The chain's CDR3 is CASSPDRWGPQHF. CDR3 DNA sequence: TGTGCCAGCAGTCCGGACCGATGGGGGCCCCAGCATTTT.

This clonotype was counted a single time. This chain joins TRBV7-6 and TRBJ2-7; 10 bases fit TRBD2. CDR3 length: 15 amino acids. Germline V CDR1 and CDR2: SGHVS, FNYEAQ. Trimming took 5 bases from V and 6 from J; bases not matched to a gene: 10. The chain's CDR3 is CASSPGLALFPEQYF. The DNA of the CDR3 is TGTGCCAGCAGCCCGGGACTAGCGCTCTTCCCCGAGCAGTACTTC.

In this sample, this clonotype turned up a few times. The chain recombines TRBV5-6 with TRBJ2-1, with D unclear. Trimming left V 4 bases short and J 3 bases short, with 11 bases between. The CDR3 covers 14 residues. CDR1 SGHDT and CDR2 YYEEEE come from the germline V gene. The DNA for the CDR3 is TGTGCCAGCAGCCCAAGAACTGTCTACAATGAGCAGTTCTTC. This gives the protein CASSPRTVYNEQFF. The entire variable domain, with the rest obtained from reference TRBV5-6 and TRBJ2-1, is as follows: DAGVTQSPTHLIKTRGQQVTLRCSPKSGHDTVSWYQQALGQGPQFIFQYYEEEERQRGNFPDRFSGHQFPNYSSELNVNALLLGDSALYLCASSPRTVYNEQFFGPGTRLTVL.

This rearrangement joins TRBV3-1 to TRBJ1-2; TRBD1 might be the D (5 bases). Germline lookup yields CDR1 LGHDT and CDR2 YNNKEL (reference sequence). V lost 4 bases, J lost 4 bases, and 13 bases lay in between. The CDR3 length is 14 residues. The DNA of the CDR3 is TGTGCCAGCAGCCGGGGCAGCACCGGCTATGGCTACACCTTC. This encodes CASSRGSTGYGYTF.

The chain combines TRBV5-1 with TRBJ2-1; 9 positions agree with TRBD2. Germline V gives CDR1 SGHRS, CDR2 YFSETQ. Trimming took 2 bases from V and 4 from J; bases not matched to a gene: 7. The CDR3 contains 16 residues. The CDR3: CASSFGLAGPYNEQFF. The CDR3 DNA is TGCGCCAGCAGCTTCGGCCTAGCGGGACCTTACAATGAGCAGTTCTTC.

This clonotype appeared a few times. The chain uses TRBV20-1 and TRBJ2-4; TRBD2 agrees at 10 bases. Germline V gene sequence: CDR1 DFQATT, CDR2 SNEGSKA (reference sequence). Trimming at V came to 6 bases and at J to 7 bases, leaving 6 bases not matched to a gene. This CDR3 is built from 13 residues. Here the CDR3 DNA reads TGCAGTGCACTCACTAGCGGGATTAACATTCAGTACTTC. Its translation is CSALTSGINIQYF.

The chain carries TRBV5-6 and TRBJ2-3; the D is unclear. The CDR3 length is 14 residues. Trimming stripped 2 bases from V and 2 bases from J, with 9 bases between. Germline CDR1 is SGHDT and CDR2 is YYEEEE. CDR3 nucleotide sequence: TGTGCCAGCAGCTTCGTCTCCATCACAGATACGCAGTATTTT. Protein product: CASSFVSITDTQYF.

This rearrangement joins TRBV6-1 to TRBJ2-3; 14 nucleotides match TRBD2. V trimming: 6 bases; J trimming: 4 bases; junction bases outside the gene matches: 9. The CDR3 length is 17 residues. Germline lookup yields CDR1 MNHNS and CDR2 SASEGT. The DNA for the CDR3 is TGTGCCAGCAGGCCCGGGACTAGCGGGAGTTGGGCAGATACGCAGTATTTT. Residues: CASRPGTSGSWADTQYF.

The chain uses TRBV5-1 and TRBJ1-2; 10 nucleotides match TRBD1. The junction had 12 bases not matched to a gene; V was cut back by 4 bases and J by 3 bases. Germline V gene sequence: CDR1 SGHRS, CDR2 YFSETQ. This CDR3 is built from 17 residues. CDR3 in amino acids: CASSAGRTGGAHYGYTF. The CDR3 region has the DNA TGCGCCAGCAGCGCCGGCCGGACAGGGGGTGCCCACTATGGCTACACCTTC.

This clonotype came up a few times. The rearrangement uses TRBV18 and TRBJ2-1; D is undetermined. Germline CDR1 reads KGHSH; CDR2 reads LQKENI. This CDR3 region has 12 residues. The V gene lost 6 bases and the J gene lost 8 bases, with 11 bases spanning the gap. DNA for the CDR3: TGTGCCAGCTCCCGCCTAAACGATGAGCAGTTCTTC. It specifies CASSRLNDEQFF.

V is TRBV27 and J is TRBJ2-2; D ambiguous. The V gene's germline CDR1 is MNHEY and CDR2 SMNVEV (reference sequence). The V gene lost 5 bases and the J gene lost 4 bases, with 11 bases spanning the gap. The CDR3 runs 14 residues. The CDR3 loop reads CASSGLGGTGELFF. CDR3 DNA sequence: TGTGCCAGCAGTGGATTAGGTGGCACCGGGGAGCTGTTTTTT.

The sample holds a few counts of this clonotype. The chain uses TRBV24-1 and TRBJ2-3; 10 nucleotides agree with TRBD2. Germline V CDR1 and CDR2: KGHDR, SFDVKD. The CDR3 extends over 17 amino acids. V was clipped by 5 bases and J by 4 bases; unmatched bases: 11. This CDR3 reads CATSASPSGSWPDTQYF. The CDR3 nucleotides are TGTGCCACCAGTGCCAGTCCTAGCGGGAGTTGGCCAGATACGCAGTATTTT.

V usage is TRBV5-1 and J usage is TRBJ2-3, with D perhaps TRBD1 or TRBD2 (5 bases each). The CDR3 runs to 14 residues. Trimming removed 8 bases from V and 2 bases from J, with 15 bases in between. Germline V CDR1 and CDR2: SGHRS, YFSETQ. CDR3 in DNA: TGCGCCAGTAGCCCGATGGGGGTCACAGATACGCAGTATTTT. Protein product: CASSPMGVTDTQYF.

CDR3 in DNA: TGTGCCAGCAGCCCATGGACTAGCCCATCCCTCTCTGGGGCCAACGTCCTGACTTTC. Translating gives CASSPWTSPSLSGANVLTF. The gene calls are TRBV11-2 and TRBJ2-6; TRBD2 matches 8 bases. Germline V gene lookup returns CDR1 SGHAT and CDR2 FQNNGV. The CDR3 covers 19 residues. J lost 0 bases, V lost 5 bases, and 12 bases had no gene match.

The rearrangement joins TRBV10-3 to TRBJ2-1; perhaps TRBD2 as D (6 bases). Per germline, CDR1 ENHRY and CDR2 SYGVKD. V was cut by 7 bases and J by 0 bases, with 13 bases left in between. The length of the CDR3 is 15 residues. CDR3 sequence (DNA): TGTGCCATCAAGACAGCGGGCAGCTCCTACAATGAGCAGTTCTTC. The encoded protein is CAIKTAGSSYNEQFF.

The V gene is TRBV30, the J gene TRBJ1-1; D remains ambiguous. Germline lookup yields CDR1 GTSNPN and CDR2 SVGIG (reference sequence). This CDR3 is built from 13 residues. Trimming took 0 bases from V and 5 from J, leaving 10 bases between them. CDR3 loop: CAWSVYGWTEAFF. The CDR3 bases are TGTGCCTGGAGTGTATACGGGTGGACTGAAGCTTTCTTT. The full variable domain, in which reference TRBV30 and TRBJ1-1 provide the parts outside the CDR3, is SQTIHQWPATLVQPVGSPLSLECTVEGTSNPNLYWYRQAAGRGLQLLFYSVGIGQISSEVPQNLSASRPQDRQFILSSKKLLLSDSGFYLCAWSVYGWTEAFFGQGTRLTVV.

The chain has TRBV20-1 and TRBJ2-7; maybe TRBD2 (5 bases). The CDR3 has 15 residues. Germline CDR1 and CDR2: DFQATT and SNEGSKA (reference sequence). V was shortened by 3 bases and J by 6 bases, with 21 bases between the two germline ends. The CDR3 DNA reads TGCAGTGCTAGTCTTTCATCGGGATTACCTAGCGAGCAGTACTTC. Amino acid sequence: CSASLSSGLPSEQYF.

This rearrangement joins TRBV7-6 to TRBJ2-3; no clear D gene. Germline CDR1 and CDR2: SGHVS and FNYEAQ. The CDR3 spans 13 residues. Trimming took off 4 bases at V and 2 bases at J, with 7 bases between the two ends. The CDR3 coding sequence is TGTGCCAGCAGCTATCGAACCACAGATACGCAGTATTTT. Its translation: CASSYRTTDTQYF.

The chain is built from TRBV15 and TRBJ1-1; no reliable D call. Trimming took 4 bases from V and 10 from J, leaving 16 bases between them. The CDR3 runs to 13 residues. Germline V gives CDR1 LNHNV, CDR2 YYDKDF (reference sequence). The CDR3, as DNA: TGTGCCACCAGCATTAGGCTGTCGGAGGGAGCTTTCTTT. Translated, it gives CATSIRLSEGAFF. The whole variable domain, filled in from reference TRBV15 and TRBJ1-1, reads DAMVIQNPRYQVTQFGKPVTLSCSQTLNHNVMYWYQQKSSQAPKLLFHYYDKDFNNEADTPDNFQSRRPNTSFCFLDIRSPGLGDTAMYLCATSIRLSEGAFFGQGTRLTVV.

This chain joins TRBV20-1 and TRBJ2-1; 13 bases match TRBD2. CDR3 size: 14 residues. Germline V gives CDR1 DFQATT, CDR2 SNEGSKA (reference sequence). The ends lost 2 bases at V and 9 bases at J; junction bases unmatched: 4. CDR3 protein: CSARRTSGRGEQFF. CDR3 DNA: TGCAGTGCTAGACGGACTAGCGGGAGAGGTGAGCAGTTCTTC.

The CDR3 DNA is TGCAGCTTTGTGGGTTTCGCCGAGAACACTGAAGCTTTCTTT. Translated: CSFVGFAENTEAFF. The genes are TRBV29-1 and TRBJ1-1; no clear D gene. Trimming left V 8 bases short and J 1 base short, with 17 bases between. Germline loops: CDR1 SQVTM, CDR2 ANQGSEA. The CDR3 contains 14 residues.

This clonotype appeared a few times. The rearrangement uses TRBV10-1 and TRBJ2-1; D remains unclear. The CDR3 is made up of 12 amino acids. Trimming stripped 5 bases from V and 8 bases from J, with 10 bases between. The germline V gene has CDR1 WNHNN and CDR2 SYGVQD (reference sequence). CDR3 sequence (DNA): TGCGCCAGCAGTAATACGAACGATGAGCAGTTCTTC. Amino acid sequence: CASSNTNDEQFF.

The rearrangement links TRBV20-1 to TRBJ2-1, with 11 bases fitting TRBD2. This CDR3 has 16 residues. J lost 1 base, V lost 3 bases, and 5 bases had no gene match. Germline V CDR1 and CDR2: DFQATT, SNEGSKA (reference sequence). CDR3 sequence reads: CSASSLAGGSYNEQFF. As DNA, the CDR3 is TGCAGTGCTAGTTCTTTAGCGGGAGGGTCCTACAATGAGCAGTTCTTC.

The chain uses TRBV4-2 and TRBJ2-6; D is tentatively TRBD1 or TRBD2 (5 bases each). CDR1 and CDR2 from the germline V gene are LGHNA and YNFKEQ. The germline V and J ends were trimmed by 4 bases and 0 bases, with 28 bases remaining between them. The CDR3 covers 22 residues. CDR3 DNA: TGTGCCAGCAGCCCCTACTGGACACCGGGGAAGTTTCGTAACTCTGGGGCCAACGTCCTGACTTTC. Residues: CASSPYWTPGKFRNSGANVLTF.

CDR3 nucleotides: TGTGCCAGCAGCTTAACGCATTACAATGAGCAGTTCTTC. Translating it yields CASSLTHYNEQFF. The chain joins TRBV7-3 to TRBJ2-1; unclear D gene. Germline CDR1 reads SGHTA; CDR2 reads FQGTGA. The CDR3 runs 13 residues. With 0 bases removed from V and 4 bases from J, the gap between germline ends came to 4 bases.